A selection of T cell receptor beta chains follows, all from one sample in a study of blood T cells in healthy people across ages. Using its own MiXCR run on the 5' RACE reads, TCRdb lists one record per CDR3 protein. Here the sample spans about 280,000 distinct CDR3 sequences, 25% to 30% being singletons. The sample consisted of blood. These receptors all stem from a woman in her sixties or seventies in good health. The conserved cysteine and the conserved F or W are not part of the CDR3 here. D genes are given only for firm matches.

D: -
V: TRBV7-3
J: TRBJ2-4
CDR3: ASSPGTQNIQY

D: TRBD1
V: TRBV7-2
J: TRBJ1-5
CDR3: ASSPTPGQGHNQPQH

D: -
V: TRBV29-1
J: TRBJ2-1
CDR3: SVADYNEQF

D: -
V: TRBV7-3
J: TRBJ2-3
CDR3: ASSLTIGDTQY

D: TRBD2
V: TRBV27
J: TRBJ2-2
CDR3: ASSLSGRAPRELF

D: -
V: TRBV12-3/TRBV12-4
J: TRBJ1-5
CDR3: ASQWQSHQPQH

D: -
V: TRBV15
J: -
CDR3: ATREFMLTETQY

D: -
V: TRBV5-1
J: TRBJ2-2
CDR3: ASSLKGPPNTGELF

D: -
V: TRBV5-1
J: TRBJ2-2
CDR3: ASRMPGLSNTGELF

D: -
V: TRBV9
J: TRBJ2-2
CDR3: ASSYRQSAGELF

D: TRBD1
V: TRBV19
J: TRBJ2-7
CDR3: ASSVGTGNEQY

D: TRBD2
V: TRBV20-1
J: TRBJ2-5
CDR3: SARPLLAQPQETQY

D: TRBD2
V: TRBV7-8
J: TRBJ2-1
CDR3: ASSSDREGKNEQF

D: TRBD2
V: TRBV28
J: TRBJ2-1
CDR3: ASSSLTSGSVNEQF

D: -
V: TRBV2
J: -
CDR3: ASRSKTQY

D: TRBD1
V: TRBV5-1
J: TRBJ1-2
CDR3: ASTEKQGAYGYT

D: -
V: TRBV7-2
J: -
CDR3: ASSLSIGTHKNEQF

D: -
V: TRBV7-9
J: TRBJ2-7
CDR3: ASSDGTAYEQY

D: -
V: TRBV29-1
J: TRBJ2-4
CDR3: SVVGEGSRY

D: -
V: TRBV20-1
J: TRBJ2-6
CDR3: SASKTGLGANVLT

D: -
V: TRBV7-2
J: -
CDR3: ASSLEWGHGTYEQY

D: -
V: TRBV5-1
J: TRBJ2-5
CDR3: ASSRGQGNQETQY

D: TRBD2
V: TRBV29-1
J: TRBJ2-7
CDR3: SVLRLAGGGEQY

D: -
V: TRBV6-2/TRBV6-3
J: TRBJ2-7
CDR3: ASSRSGVRYEQY

D: -
V: TRBV5-1
J: TRBJ2-6
CDR3: ASSSNPGSGANVLT

D: -
V: TRBV9
J: TRBJ1-5
CDR3: ASSTGFDQPQH

D: TRBD2
V: TRBV6-1
J: -
CDR3: ASRVSGRRFYNEQF

D: -
V: TRBV29-1
J: TRBJ1-1
CDR3: SVDIGTEAF

D: -
V: TRBV6-4
J: TRBJ2-2
CDR3: ASSRGTTGELF

D: TRBD1
V: TRBV19
J: TRBJ1-1
CDR3: ASSIAGRQGDMNTEAF

D: TRBD1
V: TRBV5-1
J: TRBJ2-6
CDR3: ASSTGGSGANVLT

D: -
V: TRBV7-2
J: TRBJ2-5
CDR3: ASSFSPEDSRY

D: -
V: TRBV28
J: TRBJ1-2
CDR3: ASSQGTSGYT

D: -
V: TRBV5-1
J: TRBJ2-1
CDR3: ASSFDFSYNEQF

D: -
V: TRBV7-6
J: TRBJ2-7
CDR3: ASGEAYEQY

D: -
V: TRBV18
J: TRBJ1-1
CDR3: ASSPQGGGTEAF

D: TRBD1
V: TRBV4-1
J: TRBJ2-2
CDR3: ASSQYRGTGELF

D: -
V: TRBV6-5
J: TRBJ1-3
CDR3: ASSYSGHDGLGNTIY

D: -
V: TRBV7-2
J: TRBJ2-2
CDR3: ASSLGIGGGELF

D: -
V: TRBV20-1
J: TRBJ2-5
CDR3: SAQTLTETQETQY

D: TRBD2
V: TRBV5-1
J: -
CDR3: ASGRDNYNEQF

D: TRBD1
V: TRBV28
J: TRBJ1-3
CDR3: ASRPDRAGGNTIY

D: -
V: TRBV6-5
J: TRBJ2-2
CDR3: ASSYALPYRGRRENTGELF

D: -
V: TRBV25-1
J: TRBJ2-1
CDR3: ASSELVGSGNEQF

D: TRBD2
V: TRBV7-9
J: TRBJ2-3
CDR3: ASSSVGLAEEPPDTQY

D: TRBD2
V: TRBV6-5
J: TRBJ2-3
CDR3: ASSRGRGETDTQY